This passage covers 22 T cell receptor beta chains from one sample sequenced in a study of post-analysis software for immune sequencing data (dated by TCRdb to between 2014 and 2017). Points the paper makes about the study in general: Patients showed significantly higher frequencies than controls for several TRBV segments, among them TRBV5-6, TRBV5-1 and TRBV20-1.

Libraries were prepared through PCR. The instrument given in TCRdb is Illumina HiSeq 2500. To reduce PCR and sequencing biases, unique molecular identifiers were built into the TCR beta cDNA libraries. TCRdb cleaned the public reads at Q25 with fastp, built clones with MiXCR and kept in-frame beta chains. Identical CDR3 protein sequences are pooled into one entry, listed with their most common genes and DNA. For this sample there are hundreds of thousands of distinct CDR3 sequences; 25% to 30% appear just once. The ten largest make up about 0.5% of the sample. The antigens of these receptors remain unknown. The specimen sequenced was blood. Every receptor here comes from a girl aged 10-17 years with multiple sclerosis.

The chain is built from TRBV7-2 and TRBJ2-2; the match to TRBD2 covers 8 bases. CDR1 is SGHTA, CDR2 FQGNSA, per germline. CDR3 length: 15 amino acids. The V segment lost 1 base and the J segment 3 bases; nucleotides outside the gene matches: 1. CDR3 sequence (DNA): TGTGCCAGCAGCTTAGGGGGACTAGACACCGGGGAGCTGTTTTTT. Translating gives CASSLGGLDTGELFF.

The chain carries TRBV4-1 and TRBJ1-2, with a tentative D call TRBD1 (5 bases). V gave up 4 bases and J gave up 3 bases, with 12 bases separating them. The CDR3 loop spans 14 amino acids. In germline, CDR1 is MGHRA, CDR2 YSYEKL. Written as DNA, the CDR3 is TGCGCCAGCAGCCGGGACGGTAGGGACTATGGCTACACCTTC. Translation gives CASSRDGRDYGYTF.

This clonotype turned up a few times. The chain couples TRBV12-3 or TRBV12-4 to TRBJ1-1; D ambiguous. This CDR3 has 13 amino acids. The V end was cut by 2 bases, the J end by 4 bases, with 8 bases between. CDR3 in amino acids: CASSLRFSTEAFF. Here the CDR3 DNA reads TGTGCCAGCAGTTTAAGGTTTTCCACTGAAGCTTTCTTT.

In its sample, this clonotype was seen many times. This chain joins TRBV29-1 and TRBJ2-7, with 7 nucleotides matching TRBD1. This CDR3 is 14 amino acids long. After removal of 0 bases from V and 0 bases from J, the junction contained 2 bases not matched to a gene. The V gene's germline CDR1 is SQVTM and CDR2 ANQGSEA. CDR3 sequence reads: CSVEEGTASYEQYF. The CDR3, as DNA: TGCAGCGTTGAAGAGGGGACAGCCTCCTACGAGCAGTACTTC.

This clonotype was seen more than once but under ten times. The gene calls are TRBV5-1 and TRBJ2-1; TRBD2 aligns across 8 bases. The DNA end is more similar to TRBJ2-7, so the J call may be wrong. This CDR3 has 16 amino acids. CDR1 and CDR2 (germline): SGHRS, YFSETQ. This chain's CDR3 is CASSLVVAGSYNEQYF. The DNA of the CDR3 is TGCGCCAGCAGCTTGGTAGTAGCGGGGTCCTACAATGAGCAGTACTTC.

Here the CDR3 reads CASSLAVGLQFF. In DNA, the CDR3 is TGTGCCAGCAGCTTAGCGGTCGGTTTACAGTTCTTC. The chain combines TRBV7-2 with TRBJ2-1; D is unclear. CDR1 is SGHTA and CDR2 is FQGNSA in the germline V gene. V was shortened by 0 bases and J by 13 bases, with 10 bases between the two germline ends. The CDR3 loop spans 12 amino acids.

CDR3: CASSYSYPRDQPQHF. Here the CDR3 DNA reads TGTGCCAGCAGTTACTCGTACCCCCGAGATCAGCCCCAGCATTTT. This rearrangement joins TRBV6-5 to TRBJ1-5, with D unclear. The V end lost 0 bases, the J end lost 5 bases, and 11 bases lay between the germline ends. The CDR3 runs 15 residues. The germline gives CDR1 MNHEY, CDR2 SVGAGI.

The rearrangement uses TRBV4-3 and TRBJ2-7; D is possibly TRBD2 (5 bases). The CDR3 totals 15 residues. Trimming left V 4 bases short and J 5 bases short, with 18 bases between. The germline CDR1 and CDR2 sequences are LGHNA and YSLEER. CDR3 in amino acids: CASSPRAIPGNEQYF. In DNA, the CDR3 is TGCGCCAGCAGCCCGAGGGCGATCCCCGGCAACGAGCAGTACTTC.

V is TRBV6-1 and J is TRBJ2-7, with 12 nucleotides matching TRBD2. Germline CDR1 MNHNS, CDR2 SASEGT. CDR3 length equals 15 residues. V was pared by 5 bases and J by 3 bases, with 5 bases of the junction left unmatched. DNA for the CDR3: TGTGCCAGCAGTACCACTAGCGGGAGGTACTACGAGCAGTACTTC. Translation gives CASSTTSGRYYEQYF.

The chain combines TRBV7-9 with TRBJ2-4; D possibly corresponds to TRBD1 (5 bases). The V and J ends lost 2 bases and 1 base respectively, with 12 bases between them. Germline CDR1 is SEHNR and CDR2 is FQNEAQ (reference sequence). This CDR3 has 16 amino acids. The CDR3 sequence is CASSLPQGLAKNIQYF. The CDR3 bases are TGTGCCAGCAGCTTACCCCAGGGCTTGGCCAAAAACATTCAGTACTTC.

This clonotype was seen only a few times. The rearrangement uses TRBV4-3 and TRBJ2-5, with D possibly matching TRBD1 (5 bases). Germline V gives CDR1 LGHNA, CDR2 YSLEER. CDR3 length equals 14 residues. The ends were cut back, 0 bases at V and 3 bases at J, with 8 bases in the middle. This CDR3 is CASSQEQEKETQYF. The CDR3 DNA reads TGCGCCAGCAGCCAAGAACAGGAGAAAGAGACCCAGTACTTC.

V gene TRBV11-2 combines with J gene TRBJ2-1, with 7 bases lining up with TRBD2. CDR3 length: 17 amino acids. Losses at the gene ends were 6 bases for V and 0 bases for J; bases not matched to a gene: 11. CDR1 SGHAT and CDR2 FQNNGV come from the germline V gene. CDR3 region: CASSRGLRGSSYNEQFF. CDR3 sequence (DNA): TGTGCCAGCAGTCGAGGGTTGCGCGGGAGCTCCTACAATGAGCAGTTCTTC.

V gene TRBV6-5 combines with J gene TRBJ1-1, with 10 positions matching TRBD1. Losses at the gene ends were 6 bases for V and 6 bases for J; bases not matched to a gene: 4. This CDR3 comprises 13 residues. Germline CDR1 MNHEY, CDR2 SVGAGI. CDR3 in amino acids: CASRKGTGAEAFF. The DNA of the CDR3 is TGTGCCAGCAGAAAGGGGACAGGGGCTGAAGCTTTCTTT.

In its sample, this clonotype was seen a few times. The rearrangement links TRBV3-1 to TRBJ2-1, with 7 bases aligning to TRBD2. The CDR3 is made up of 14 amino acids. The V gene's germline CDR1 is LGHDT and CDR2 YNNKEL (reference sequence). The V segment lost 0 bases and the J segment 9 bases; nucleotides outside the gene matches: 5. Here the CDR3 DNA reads TGTGCCAGCAGCCAAGATGGGACTAACGGTGAGCAGTTCTTC. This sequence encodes CASSQDGTNGEQFF.

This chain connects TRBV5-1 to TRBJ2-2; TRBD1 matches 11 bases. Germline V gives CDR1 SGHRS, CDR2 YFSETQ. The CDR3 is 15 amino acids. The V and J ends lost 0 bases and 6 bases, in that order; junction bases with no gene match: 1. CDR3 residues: CASSLAGQGAGELFF. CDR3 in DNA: TGCGCCAGCAGCTTGGCGGGACAGGGGGCCGGGGAGCTGTTTTTT.

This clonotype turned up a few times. For the CDR3, the DNA is TGTGCCAGCAGTCGGCGGGGGGGACAGGGTTCCTACGAGCAGTACTTC. Translation gives CASSRRGGQGSYEQYF. The rearrangement uses TRBV27 and TRBJ2-7, with D perhaps TRBD1 or TRBD2 (9 bases each). The ends were cut back, 5 bases at V and 1 base at J, with 18 bases in the middle. From germline, CDR1 is MNHEY and CDR2 SMNVEV (reference sequence). The CDR3 consists of 16 residues.

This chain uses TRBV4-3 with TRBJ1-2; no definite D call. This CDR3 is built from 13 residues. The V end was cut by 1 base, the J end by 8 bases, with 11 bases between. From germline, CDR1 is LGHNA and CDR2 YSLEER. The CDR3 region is CASSQGRFMGYTF. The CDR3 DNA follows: TGCGCCAGCAGCCAAGGGAGGTTTATGGGCTACACCTTC.

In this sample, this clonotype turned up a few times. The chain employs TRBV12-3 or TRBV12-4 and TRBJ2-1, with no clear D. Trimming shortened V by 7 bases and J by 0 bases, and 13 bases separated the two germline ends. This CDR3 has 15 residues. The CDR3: CASTPTLSSYNEQFF. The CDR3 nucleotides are TGTGCCAGCACCCCGACCCTGAGCTCCTACAATGAGCAGTTCTTC.

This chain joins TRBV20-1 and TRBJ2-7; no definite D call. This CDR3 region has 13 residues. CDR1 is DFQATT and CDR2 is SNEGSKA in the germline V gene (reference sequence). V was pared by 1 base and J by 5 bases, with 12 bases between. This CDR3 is CSARVGGSHEQYF. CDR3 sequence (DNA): TGCAGTGCTAGAGTGGGTGGGTCCCACGAGCAGTACTTC.

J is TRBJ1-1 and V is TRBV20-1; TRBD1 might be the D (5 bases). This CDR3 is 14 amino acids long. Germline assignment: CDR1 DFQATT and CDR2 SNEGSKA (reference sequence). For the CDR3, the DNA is TGCAGCGCCATCCCCGGGACGGGTGGCACTGAAGCTTTCTTT. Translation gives CSAIPGTGGTEAFF.

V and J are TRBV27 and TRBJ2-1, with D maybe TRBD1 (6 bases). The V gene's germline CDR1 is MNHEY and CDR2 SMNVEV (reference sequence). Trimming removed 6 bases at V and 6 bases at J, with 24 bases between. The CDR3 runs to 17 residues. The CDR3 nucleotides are TGTGCCAGCAGGAGGAAACCTCGGGACATGCTGACCAATGAGCAGTTCTTC. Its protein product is CASRRKPRDMLTNEQFF.

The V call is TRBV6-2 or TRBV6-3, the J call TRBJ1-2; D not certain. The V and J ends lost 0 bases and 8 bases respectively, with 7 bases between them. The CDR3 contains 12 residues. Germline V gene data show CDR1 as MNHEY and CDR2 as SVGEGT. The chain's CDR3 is CASSYSVYGYTF. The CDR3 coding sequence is TGTGCCAGCAGTTACTCGGTATACGGCTACACCTTC.